A selection of T cell receptor beta chains follows, all from one sample in a study of T cells after yellow fever vaccination. TCRdb analysed the 5' RACE reads with MiXCR anew, one entry per CDR3 protein. This sample has hundreds of thousands of distinct CDR3 sequences, with about 12% found just once. Sequenced material: CD4+ T cells sorted from PBMCs, taken 15 days after the yellow fever booster vaccination. Receptors were obtained from a man between 18 and 29 years old who received the YFV17D yellow fever vaccine. Both conserved end residues are part of each CDR3. The D gene is left open where the match is weak. Clone size is stated in some rows and not others, as once, few, many or a class when expanded.

D: .; size: .; J: TRBJ2-1; V: TRBV10-3; DNA: TGTGCCATCAGTGAGTCGCAAGGGGGGCAGTTCTTC; CDR3: CAISESQGGQFF
D: TRBD1; size: few; J: TRBJ2-1; V: TRBV20-1; DNA: TGCAGTGCTAGAGATCTAGGGACAGGACAATACAATGAGCAGTTCTTC; CDR3: CSARDLGTGQYNEQFF
D: .; size: few; J: TRBJ1-1; V: TRBV14; DNA: TGTGCCAGCAGCCCCTTTGGACATATCGGTGAAGCTTTCTTT; CDR3: CASSPFGHIGEAFF
D: .; size: few; J: TRBJ1-5; V: TRBV5-1; DNA: TGCGCCAGCAGCCCGTCTGGGGGGGGAGTCAATCAGCCCCAGCATTTT; CDR3: CASSPSGGGVNQPQHF
D: TRBD2; size: few; J: TRBJ2-3; V: TRBV6-2/TRBV6-3; DNA: TGTGCCAGCAAGGCGCGGGGGGCGTCGGGCACAGATACGCAGTATTTT; CDR3: CASKARGASGTDTQYF
D: .; size: .; J: TRBJ1-1; V: TRBV7-9; DNA: TGTGCCAGCAGCTTTGGGCAGATAAACACTGAAGCTTTCTTT; CDR3: CASSFGQINTEAFF
D: .; size: many; J: TRBJ1-5; V: TRBV12-3/TRBV12-4; DNA: TGTGCCAGCAGTTTAGAGGTAGCCGGTCTACTATATAGCAATCAGCCCCAGCATTTT; CDR3: CASSLEVAGLLYSNQPQHF
D: TRBD2; size: few; J: TRBJ2-1; V: TRBV7-3; DNA: TGTGCCAGCAGCTTCCCCGGGACTAGGCCGTTCTTC; CDR3: CASSFPGTRPFF
D: .; size: few; J: TRBJ2-1; V: TRBV24-1; DNA: TGTGCCACCAGTGACACGATGATGGCCGGCGGGGAGCAGTTCTTC; CDR3: CATSDTMMAGGEQFF
D: TRBD2; size: .; J: TRBJ2-5; V: TRBV6-6; DNA: TGTGCCAGCAGTTACCTGAGCGGGGGGTTAGAGACCCAGTACTTC; CDR3: CASSYLSGGLETQYF
D: TRBD1; size: few; J: TRBJ2-3; V: TRBV5-1; DNA: TGCGCCAGCAGCCTTGGACAGGACCCAGATACGCAGTATTTT; CDR3: CASSLGQDPDTQYF
D: .; size: .; J: TRBJ2-3; V: TRBV7-2; DNA: TGTGCCAGCAGCCCTCTCCGGTCCGGTACGCAGTATTTT; CDR3: CASSPLRSGTQYF
D: TRBD1; size: many; J: TRBJ2-3; V: TRBV7-9; DNA: TGTGCCAGCAGCCCCCGACAGGGGGGCTTCACAGATACGCAGTATTTT; CDR3: CASSPRQGGFTDTQYF
D: .; size: few; J: TRBJ1-5; V: TRBV7-2; DNA: TGTGCCAGCAGCTCGGTAGGAAATCAGCCCCAGCATTTT; CDR3: CASSSVGNQPQHF
D: TRBD2; size: many; J: TRBJ2-3; V: TRBV12-3/TRBV12-4; DNA: TGTGCCAGCAGTTTATGGCGGGGGGGCACAGATACGCAGTATTTT; CDR3: CASSLWRGGTDTQYF
D: .; size: few; J: TRBJ1-2; V: TRBV13; DNA: TGTGCCAGCAGTCGAATCAGGGATGGCTACACCTTC; CDR3: CASSRIRDGYTF
D: .; size: few; J: TRBJ2-7; V: TRBV2; DNA: TGTGCCAGCAGGGACTACGAGCAGTACTTC; CDR3: CASRDYEQYF
D: TRBD1; size: many; J: TRBJ2-5; V: TRBV4-1; DNA: TGCGCCAGCAGCCAAGACCCTGGACAGGGTAAAGAGACCCAGTACTTC; CDR3: CASSQDPGQGKETQYF
D: TRBD1; size: .; J: TRBJ2-3; V: TRBV5-1; DNA: TGCGCCAGCAGCTTCCGACAGGGTTGGACAGATACGCAGTATTTT; CDR3: CASSFRQGWTDTQYF
D: TRBD1; size: few; J: TRBJ1-2; V: TRBV7-9; DNA: TGTGCCAGCAGCCGAGAAGGGACAGGGTATGGCGGCTACACCTTC; CDR3: CASSREGTGYGGYTF
D: .; size: .; J: TRBJ2-7; V: TRBV19; DNA: TGTGCCACCGGGACACGGCGGCCGCAGTACTTC; CDR3: CATGTRRPQYF
D: .; size: .; J: TRBJ1-5; V: TRBV30; DNA: TGTGCCTGGAGCACAGGTACTTTAGAGCCCCAGCATTTT; CDR3: CAWSTGTLEPQHF
D: .; size: .; J: TRBJ2-1; V: TRBV6-6; DNA: TGTGCCAGCAGCCCAGGGCGGGGGCGGGGGAAGAGCTCCTACAATGAGCAGTTCTTC; CDR3: CASSPGRGRGKSSYNEQFF
D: TRBD1; size: few; J: TRBJ1-1; V: TRBV2; DNA: TGTGCCAGCAGTGGGACAGGGGTCACTGAAGCTTTCTTT; CDR3: CASSGTGVTEAFF